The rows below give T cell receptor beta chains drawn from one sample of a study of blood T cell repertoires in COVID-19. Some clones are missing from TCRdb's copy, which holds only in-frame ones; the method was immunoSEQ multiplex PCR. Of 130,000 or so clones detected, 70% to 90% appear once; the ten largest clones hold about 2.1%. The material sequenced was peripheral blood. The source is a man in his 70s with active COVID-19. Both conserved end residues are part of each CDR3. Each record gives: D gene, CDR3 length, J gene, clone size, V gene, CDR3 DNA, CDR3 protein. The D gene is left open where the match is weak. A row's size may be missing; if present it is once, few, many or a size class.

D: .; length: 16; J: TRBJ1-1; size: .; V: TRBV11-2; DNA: TGTGCCAGCAGCTTAGATCTGGGCAGGGAAGCGCCTGAAGCTTTCTTT; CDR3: CASSLDLGREAPEAFF
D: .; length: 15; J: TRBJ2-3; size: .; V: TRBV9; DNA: TGTGCCAGCAGCACCCGCGGCGGATGGACAGATACGCAGTATTTT; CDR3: CASSTRGGWTDTQYF
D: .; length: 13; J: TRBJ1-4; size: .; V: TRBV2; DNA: TGTGCCAGCAAGACATTTCCTAATGAAAAACTGTTTTTT; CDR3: CASKTFPNEKLFF
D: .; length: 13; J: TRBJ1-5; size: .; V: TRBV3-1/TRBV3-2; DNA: TGTGCCAGCAGCCAAGATGGAGGACAGCCCCAGCATTTT; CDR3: CASSQDGGQPQHF
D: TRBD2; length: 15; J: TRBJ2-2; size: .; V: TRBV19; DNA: TGTGCCAGTAGGATTAGCGGGAGTAACACCGGGGAGCTGTTTTTT; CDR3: CASRISGSNTGELFF
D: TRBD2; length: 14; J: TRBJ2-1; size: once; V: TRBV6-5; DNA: TGTGCCAGCAGTCGGACTAGCGGGGTCGCTGAGCAGTTCTTC; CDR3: CASSRTSGVAEQFF
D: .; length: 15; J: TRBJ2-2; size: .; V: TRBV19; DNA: TGTGCCAGTAGTACTGGGACAATGAGCACCGGGGAGCTGTTTTTT; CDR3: CASSTGTMSTGELFF
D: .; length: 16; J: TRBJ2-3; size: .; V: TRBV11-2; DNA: TGTGCCAGCAGCTTAGCAGGGGCATATAGCACAGATACGCAGTATTTT; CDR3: CASSLAGAYSTDTQYF
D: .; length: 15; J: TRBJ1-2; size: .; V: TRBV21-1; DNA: TGTGCCAGCAGCCCTCATAGGGGCATAGATAACGGCTACACCTTC; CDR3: CASSPHRGIDNGYTF
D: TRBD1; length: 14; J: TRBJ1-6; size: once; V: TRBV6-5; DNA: TGTGCCAGCAGCTTGGACAGGGGGCAATCACCCCTCCACTTT; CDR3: CASSLDRGQSPLHF
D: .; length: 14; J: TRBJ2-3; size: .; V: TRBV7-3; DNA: TGTGCCAGCAAACTTCGGTTTAGCACAGATACGCAGTATTTT; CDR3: CASKLRFSTDTQYF
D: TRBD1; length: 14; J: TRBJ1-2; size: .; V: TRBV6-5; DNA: TGTGCCAGCAGTCCAGGGGGAGCACACTATGGCTACACCTTC; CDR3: CASSPGGAHYGYTF
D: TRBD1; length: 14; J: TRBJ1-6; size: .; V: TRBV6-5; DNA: TGTGCCAGCACCGGAGACAGGGATAATTCACCCCTCCACTTT; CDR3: CASTGDRDNSPLHF
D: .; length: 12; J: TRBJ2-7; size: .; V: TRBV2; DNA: TGTGCCAGCAGTTCCCAGGGCAACGAGCAGTACTTC; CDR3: CASSSQGNEQYF
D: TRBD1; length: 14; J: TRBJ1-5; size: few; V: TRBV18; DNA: TGTGCCAGCTCATGGGGACAGGGGCATCAGCCCCAGCATTTT; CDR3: CASSWGQGHQPQHF
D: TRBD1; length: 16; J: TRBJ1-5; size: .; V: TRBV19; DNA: TGTGCCAGTAGTATAGGTGGACAGGGAGGGCGTCAGCCCCAGCATTTT; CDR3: CASSIGGQGGRQPQHF
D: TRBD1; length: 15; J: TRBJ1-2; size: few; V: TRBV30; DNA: TGTGCCGGGGAGACTGACAGGGGAGCTAACTATGGCTACACCTTC; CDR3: CAGETDRGANYGYTF
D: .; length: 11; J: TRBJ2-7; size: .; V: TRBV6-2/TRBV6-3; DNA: TGTGCCAGCAGCCGGACTGTAGAGCAGTACTTC; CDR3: CASSRTVEQYF
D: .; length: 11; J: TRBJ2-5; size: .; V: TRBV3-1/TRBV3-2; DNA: TGTGCCAGCAGCCAAAGCGAGACCCAGTACTTC; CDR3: CASSQSETQYF
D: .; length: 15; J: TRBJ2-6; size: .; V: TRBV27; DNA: TGTGCCAGCAGTCTAGGAGGTTCTGGGGCCAACGTCCTGACTTTC; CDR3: CASSLGGSGANVLTF